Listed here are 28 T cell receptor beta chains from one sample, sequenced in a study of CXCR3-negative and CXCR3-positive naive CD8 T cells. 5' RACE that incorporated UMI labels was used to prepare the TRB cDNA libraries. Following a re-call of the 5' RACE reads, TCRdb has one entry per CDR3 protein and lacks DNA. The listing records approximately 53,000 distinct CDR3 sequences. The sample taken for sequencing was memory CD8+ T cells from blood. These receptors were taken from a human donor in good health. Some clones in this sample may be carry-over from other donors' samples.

CDR3 sequence: CASSLSNYGYTF. The chain is built from TRBV28 and TRBJ1-2. The CDR3 runs 12 residues. In germline, CDR1 is MDHEN, CDR2 SYDVKM.

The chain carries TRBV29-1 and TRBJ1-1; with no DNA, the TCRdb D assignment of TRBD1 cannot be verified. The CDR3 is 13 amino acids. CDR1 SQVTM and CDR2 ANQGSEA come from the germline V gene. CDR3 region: CSVDEGQGVEAFF.

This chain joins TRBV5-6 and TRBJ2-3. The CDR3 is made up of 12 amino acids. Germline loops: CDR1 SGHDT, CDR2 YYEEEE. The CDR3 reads CASRSYTDTQYF.

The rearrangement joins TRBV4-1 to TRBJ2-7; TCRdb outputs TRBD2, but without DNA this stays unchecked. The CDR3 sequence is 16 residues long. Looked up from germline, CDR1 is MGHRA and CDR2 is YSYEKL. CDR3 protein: CASSQVTGTTFYEQYF.

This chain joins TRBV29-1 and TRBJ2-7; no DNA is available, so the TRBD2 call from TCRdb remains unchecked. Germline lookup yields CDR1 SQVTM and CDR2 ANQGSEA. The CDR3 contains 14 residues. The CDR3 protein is CSVEEAGRTGEQYF.

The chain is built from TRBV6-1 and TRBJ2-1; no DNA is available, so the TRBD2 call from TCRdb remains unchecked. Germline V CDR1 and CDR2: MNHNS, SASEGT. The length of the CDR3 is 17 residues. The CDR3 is CASSELTTGPSWHEQFF.

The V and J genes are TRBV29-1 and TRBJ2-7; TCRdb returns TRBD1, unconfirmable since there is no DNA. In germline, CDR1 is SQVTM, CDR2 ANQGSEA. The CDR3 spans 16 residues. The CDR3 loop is CSVEGGQGLAMGEQYF.

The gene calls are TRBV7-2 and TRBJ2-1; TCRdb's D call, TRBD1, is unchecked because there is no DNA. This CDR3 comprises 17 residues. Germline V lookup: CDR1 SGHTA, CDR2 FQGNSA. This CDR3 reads CASSSLVGTGPYNEQFF.

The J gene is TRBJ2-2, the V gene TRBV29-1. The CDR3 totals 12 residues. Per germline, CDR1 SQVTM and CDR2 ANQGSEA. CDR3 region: CSVLAYTGELFF.

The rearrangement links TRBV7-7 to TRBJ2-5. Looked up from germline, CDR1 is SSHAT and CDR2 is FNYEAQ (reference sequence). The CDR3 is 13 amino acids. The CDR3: CASSFLKGETQYF.

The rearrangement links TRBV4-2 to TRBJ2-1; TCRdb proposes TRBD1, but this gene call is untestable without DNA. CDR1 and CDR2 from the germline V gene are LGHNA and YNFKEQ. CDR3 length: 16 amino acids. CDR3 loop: CASSQGYRDGYNEQFF.

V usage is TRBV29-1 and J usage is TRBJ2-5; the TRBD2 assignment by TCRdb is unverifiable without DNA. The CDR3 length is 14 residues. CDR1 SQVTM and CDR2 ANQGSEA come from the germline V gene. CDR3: CSVDPGGLVETQYF.

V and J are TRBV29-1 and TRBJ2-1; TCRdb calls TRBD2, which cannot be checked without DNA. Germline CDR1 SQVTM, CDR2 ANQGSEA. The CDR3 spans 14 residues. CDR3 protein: CSVEEAGVENEQFF.

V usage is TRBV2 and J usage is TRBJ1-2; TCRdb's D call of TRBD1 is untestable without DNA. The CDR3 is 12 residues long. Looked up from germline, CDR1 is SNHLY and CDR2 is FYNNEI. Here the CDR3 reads CASRDRGSGYTF.

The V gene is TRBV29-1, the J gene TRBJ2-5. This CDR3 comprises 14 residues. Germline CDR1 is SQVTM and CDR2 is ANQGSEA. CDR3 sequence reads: CSVELVDRQETQYF.

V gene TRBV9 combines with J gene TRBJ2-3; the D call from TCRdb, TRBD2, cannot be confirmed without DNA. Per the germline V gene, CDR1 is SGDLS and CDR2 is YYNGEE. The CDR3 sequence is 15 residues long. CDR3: CASSEGVSGSDTQYF.

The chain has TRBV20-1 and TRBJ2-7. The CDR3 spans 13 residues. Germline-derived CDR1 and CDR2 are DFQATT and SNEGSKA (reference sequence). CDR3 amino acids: CSAREDPTYEQYF.

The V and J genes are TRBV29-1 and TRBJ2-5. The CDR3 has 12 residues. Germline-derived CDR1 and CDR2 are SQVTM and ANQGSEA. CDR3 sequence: CSVEDLGQTQYF.

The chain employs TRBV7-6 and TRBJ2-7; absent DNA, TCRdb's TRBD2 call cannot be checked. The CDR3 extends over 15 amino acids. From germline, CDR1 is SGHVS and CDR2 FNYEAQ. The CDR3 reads CASSLESQSSYEQYF.

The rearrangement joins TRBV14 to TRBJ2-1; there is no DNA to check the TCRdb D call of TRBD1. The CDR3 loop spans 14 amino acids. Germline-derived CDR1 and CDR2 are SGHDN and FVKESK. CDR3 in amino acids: CASSYRQGVREQFF.

The CDR3 region is CASSSEQSSYEQYF. The chain combines TRBV7-2 with TRBJ2-7. Germline CDR1 and CDR2: SGHTA and FQGNSA. This CDR3 spans 14 amino acids.

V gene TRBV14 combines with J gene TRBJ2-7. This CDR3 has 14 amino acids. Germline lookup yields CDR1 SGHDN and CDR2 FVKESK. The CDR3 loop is CASSQDYTGMEQYF.

CDR3 sequence: CASSLTGGNYGYTF. V usage is TRBV5-1 and J usage is TRBJ1-2. The CDR3 runs to 14 residues. From germline, CDR1 is SGHRS and CDR2 YFSETQ.

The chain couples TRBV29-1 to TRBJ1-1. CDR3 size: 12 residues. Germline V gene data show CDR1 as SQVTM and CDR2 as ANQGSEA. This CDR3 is CSVIGKNTEAFF.

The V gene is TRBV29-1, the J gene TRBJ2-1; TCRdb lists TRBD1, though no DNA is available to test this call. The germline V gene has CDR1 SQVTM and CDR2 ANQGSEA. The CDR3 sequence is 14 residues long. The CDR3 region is CSVPGAVSYNEQFF.

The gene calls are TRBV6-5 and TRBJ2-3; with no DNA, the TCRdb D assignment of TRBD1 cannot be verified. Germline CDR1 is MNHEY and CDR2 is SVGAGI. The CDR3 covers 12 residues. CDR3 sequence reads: CASSQPPDTQYF.

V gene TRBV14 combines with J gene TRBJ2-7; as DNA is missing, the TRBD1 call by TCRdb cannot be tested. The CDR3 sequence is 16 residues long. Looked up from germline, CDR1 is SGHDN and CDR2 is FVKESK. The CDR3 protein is CASSQRIGQGNYEQYF.

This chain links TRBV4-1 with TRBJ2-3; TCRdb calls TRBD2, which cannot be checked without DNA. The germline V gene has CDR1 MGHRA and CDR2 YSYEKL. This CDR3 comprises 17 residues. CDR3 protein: CASSLLTSGSTTDTQYF.